The 17 T cell receptor beta chains in this list originate from one sample, sequenced in a study of prognosis after radiotherapy for stage I lung cancer. Researchers used two-round multiplex PCR to amplify TCR beta CDR3 starting from genomic DNA. The first round of PCR was done with primers that matched each TRBV and TRBJ gene. TCRdb used MiXCR to reprocess the multiplex PCR reads, holding one entry per CDR3 protein. The sample lists about 35,000 distinct CDR3 sequences; 25% to 40% were seen once. Sequences were derived from PBMCs, sampled before or after stereotactic body radiation therapy (not recorded which). The receptors were sampled from a donor of 50 years or more with non-small cell lung cancer.

The table lists this clonotype with many counts. This chain joins TRBV10-3 and TRBJ1-1; 7 bases are shared with TRBD1. Germline CDR1 and CDR2: ENHRY and SYGVKD. CDR3 length: 17 amino acids. The junction had 9 bases not matched to a gene; V was cut back by 2 bases and J by 0 bases. The CDR3 DNA is TGTGCCATCAGTGAGAACAATAGGGGGCTATTGAACACTGAAGCTTTCTTT. As protein: CAISENNRGLLNTEAFF.

This clonotype was recorded many times. The chain recombines TRBV5-1 with TRBJ2-7; D is unclear. Deletions cut 5 bases from V and 2 bases from J, with 20 bases between. There are 16 residues in the CDR3. The germline gives CDR1 SGHRS, CDR2 YFSETQ. The CDR3 DNA is TGCGCCAGCAGTGAAGGCTCCTCCGACGGTACCTACGAGCAGTACTTC. This translates into CASSEGSSDGTYEQYF.

Comment on this clonotype: One end of the junction does not line up with germline, which may come from a read error. The chain combines TRBV20-1 with TRBJ1-1; tentative D call: TRBD1 (6 bases). Germline CDR1 DFQATT, CDR2 SNEGSKA (reference sequence). The CDR3 extends over 12 amino acids. The CDR3 sequence: CSARGPTGPNHF. CDR3 DNA sequence: TGCAGTGCTAGAGGCCCGACAGGTCCAAACCACTTT.

This clonotype was seen many times. The chain carries TRBV7-3 and TRBJ2-2; 12 nucleotides align to TRBD2. The germline CDR1 and CDR2 sequences are SGHTA and FQGTGA. V lost 5 bases to trimming and J lost 6 bases; unmatched junction nucleotides: 10. This CDR3 comprises 17 residues. The CDR3 DNA is TGTGCCAGCAGCCAACAGACTAGCGGGGGAACGCCCGGGGAGCTGTTTTTT. The encoded protein is CASSQQTSGGTPGELFF.

This clonotype was counted at least ten times. V usage is TRBV7-8 and J usage is TRBJ1-1; a possible D gene is TRBD1 (6 bases). Between the trimmed V and J ends, which lost 3 bases and 3 bases, there was a span of 20 bases. In germline, CDR1 is SGHVS, CDR2 FQNEAQ. The CDR3 spans 17 residues. DNA for the CDR3: TGTGCCAGCAGCTTTACCACGGGAGGGGGACGGTACACTGAAGCTTTCTTT. It codes for CASSFTTGGGRYTEAFF.

This clonotype was found many times. V gene TRBV20-1 combines with J gene TRBJ1-6; 7 bases are a match to TRBD1. The V gene end was trimmed by 6 bases and the J gene end by 0 bases; junction bases not matched to a gene: 8. Germline V lookup: CDR1 DFQATT, CDR2 SNEGSKA (reference sequence). The CDR3 is made up of 16 amino acids. The CDR3 coding sequence is TGCAGTGCAACTAAGACAGGGAGCTCCTATAATTCACCCCTCCACTTT. Translating it yields CSATKTGSSYNSPLHF.

This clonotype showed up just a few times. A much larger clone lies a single base off, so this may be a read error. V and J are TRBV7-2 and TRBJ2-5; tentatively, D is TRBD2 (6 bases). Germline CDR1 is SGHTA and CDR2 is FQGNSA. This CDR3 has 13 residues. The DNA for the CDR3 is TGTGCCAGCGGCTTAGCGGCCGCCGAAGACCAGTACTTC. Its translation: CASGLAAAEDQYF.

This clonotype was found a few times. The chain has TRBV29-1 and TRBJ2-5, with a possible D match to TRBD1 (5 bases). This CDR3 comprises 12 residues. V shed 7 bases and J shed 2 bases, with 11 bases lying between them. CDR1 and CDR2 (germline): SQVTM, ANQGSEA. The CDR3 reads CSGLKGQETQYF. CDR3 sequence (DNA): TGCAGCGGACTTAAGGGGCAAGAGACCCAGTACTTC.

This chain links TRBV7-2 with TRBJ2-1; 7 bases are a match to TRBD2. V was clipped by 4 bases and J by 7 bases; unmatched bases: 16. CDR1 is SGHTA, CDR2 FQGNSA, per germline. The CDR3 is made up of 17 amino acids. The CDR3 nucleotides are TGTGCCAGCAGCTCCGAGCCGGAGCGGGGAAGTAGGAATGAGCAGTTCTTC. Protein sequence: CASSSEPERGSRNEQFF.

Here the CDR3 reads CASSEDEGPNEQYF. The CDR3 DNA reads as TGTGCCAGCAGTGAAGATGAGGGGCCGAACGAGCAGTACTTC. The chain joins TRBV6-1 to TRBJ2-7, with D perhaps given as TRBD1 or TRBD2 (5 bases each). V was pared by 1 base and J by 5 bases, with 12 bases between. Per the germline V gene, CDR1 is MNHNS and CDR2 is SASEGT. The CDR3 length is 14 residues.

This clonotype was seen repeatedly, ten times or more. The CDR3 loop reads CASSQNPDEKLFF. DNA of the CDR3: TGTGCCAGCAGCCAGAATCCGGACGAAAAACTGTTTTTT. The chain uses TRBV7-2 and TRBJ1-4; D gene ambiguous. The ends were cut back, 5 bases at V and 8 bases at J, with 12 bases in the middle. CDR3 size: 13 residues. Germline CDR1 and CDR2: SGHTA and FQGNSA.

In this sample, this clonotype turned up many times. The CDR3 DNA reads as TGTGCCAGCACCAGGGCTGGGGCCAACGTCCTGACTTTC. Translated, it gives CASTRAGANVLTF. This rearrangement joins TRBV6-1 to TRBJ2-6; perhaps TRBD1 as D (5 bases). V lost 7 bases to trimming and J lost 2 bases, with 6 bases between them. Per germline, CDR1 MNHNS and CDR2 SASEGT. CDR3 size: 13 residues.

The V gene is TRBV6-5, the J gene TRBJ2-7, with D perhaps assigned TRBD1 or TRBD2 (5 bases each). Between the trimmed V and J ends, which lost 4 bases and 4 bases, there was a span of 17 bases. The CDR3 totals 15 residues. Germline values: CDR1 MNHEY, CDR2 SVGAGI. CDR3 DNA: TGTGCCAGCAGTTCCTGCCCAGGGAGTCTATACGAGCAGTACTTC. Its protein is CASSSCPGSLYEQYF.

This clonotype was counted at least ten times. CDR3: CATSRDRGGGPAGYTF. CDR3 nucleotide sequence: TGTGCCACCAGCAGAGATCGAGGAGGGGGACCGGCGGGCTACACCTTC. J is TRBJ1-2 and V is TRBV15, with D perhaps TRBD1 (6 bases). From germline, CDR1 is LNHNV and CDR2 YYDKDF (reference sequence). The CDR3 extends over 16 amino acids. V lost 0 bases and J lost 8, with 19 bases in between.

The CDR3 sequence: CASRRDNTGELFF. CDR3 coding DNA: TGTGCCAGTAGACGAGACAACACCGGGGAGCTGTTTTTT. The chain joins TRBV19 to TRBJ2-2, with D unresolved. Trimming removed 6 bases from V and 2 bases from J, with 7 bases in between. There are 13 residues in the CDR3. Germline CDR1 LNHDA, CDR2 SQIVND (reference sequence).

This clonotype was found many times. The CDR3 region has the DNA TGTGCCAGCAGCTTAGCCAACGGCCAGCCCCAGCATTTT. It specifies CASSLANGQPQHF. The rearrangement joins TRBV7-9 to TRBJ1-5; D remains unclear. The germline V gene has CDR1 SEHNR and CDR2 FQNEAQ (reference sequence). There are 13 residues in the CDR3. Trimming pared 0 bases from V and 7 bases from J, leaving 7 bases between.

This clonotype has a single count. This likely came from a read error, as a far larger clone is one base away. The V call is TRBV7-2, the J call TRBJ2-7, with 9 bases fitting TRBD2. The DNA end favors TRBJ2-5, so the J call may be wrong. Germline V gives CDR1 SGHTA, CDR2 FQGNSA. This CDR3 contains 19 residues. The CDR3 sequence: CASSDYPGTSWGALETQYF. CDR3 nucleotide sequence: TGTGCCAGCAGCGACTACCCCGGGACTAGCTGGGGGGCCTTGGAGACCCAGTACTTC.